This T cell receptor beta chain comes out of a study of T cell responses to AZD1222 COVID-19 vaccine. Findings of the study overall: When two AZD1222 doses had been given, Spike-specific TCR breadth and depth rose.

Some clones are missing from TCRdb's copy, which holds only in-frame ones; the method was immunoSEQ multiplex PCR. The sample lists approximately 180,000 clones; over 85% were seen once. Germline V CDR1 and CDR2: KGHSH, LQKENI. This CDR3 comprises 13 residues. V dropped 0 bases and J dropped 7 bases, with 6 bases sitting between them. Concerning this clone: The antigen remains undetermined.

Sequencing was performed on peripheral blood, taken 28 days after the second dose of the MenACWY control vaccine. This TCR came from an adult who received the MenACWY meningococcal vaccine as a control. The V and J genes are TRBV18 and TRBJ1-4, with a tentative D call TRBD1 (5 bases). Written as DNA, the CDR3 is TGTGCCAGCTCACCACCGGGGGGTGAAAAACTGTTTTTT. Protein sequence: CASSPPGGEKLFF.